This is a list of T cell receptor beta chains from one sample in a study of blood T cell repertoires in COVID-19. Assay: immunoSEQ multiplex PCR; the TCRdb copy retains only in-frame clones and omits some. This sample has around 150,000 clones, with around nine tenths found just once. Sequenced sample: peripheral blood. All receptors come from a human donor in a cohort sampled during active COVID-19. The CDR3 runs from the conserved cysteine through the conserved F or W. The order of the fields is clone size, V gene, D gene, J gene, CDR3 protein, CDR3 DNA. The D gene is left open where the match is weak. Clone size is not always given. Where it is, it says once, few, many or a class for expanded clones.

clone size: few
V gene: TRBV9
D gene: TRBD1
J gene: TRBJ1-1
CDR3 protein: CASSVEGTGVREAFF
CDR3 DNA: TGTGCCAGCAGCGTAGAGGGGACAGGTGTTAGGGAAGCTTTCTTT

clone size: NA
V gene: TRBV15
D gene: NA
J gene: TRBJ2-7
CDR3 protein: CATSRGGVDYEQYF
CDR3 DNA: TGTGCCACCAGCAGAGGGGGGGTGGACTACGAGCAGTACTTC

clone size: NA
V gene: TRBV28
D gene: NA
J gene: TRBJ1-2
CDR3 protein: CASSPYPREPLGYTF
CDR3 DNA: TGTGCCAGCAGTCCCTATCCCAGGGAACCTCTTGGCTACACCTTC

clone size: NA
V gene: TRBV7-9
D gene: TRBD2
J gene: TRBJ2-5
CDR3 protein: CASSRGLAGGQETQYF
CDR3 DNA: TGTGCCAGCAGCCGAGGACTAGCGGGGGGGCAAGAGACCCAGTACTTC

clone size: NA
V gene: TRBV9
D gene: NA
J gene: TRBJ2-3
CDR3 protein: CASSVGRGGPTDTQYF
CDR3 DNA: TGTGCCAGCAGCGTAGGTAGGGGAGGACCCACAGATACGCAGTATTTT

clone size: NA
V gene: TRBV4-1
D gene: TRBD2
J gene: TRBJ2-5
CDR3 protein: CASSQGGLAGFQETQYF
CDR3 DNA: TGCGCCAGCAGCCAAGGAGGACTAGCGGGTTTCCAAGAGACCCAGTACTTC

clone size: NA
V gene: TRBV12-3/TRBV12-4
D gene: NA
J gene: TRBJ1-5
CDR3 protein: CASSDFIQPQHF
CDR3 DNA: TGTGCCAGCAGCGACTTTATTCAGCCCCAGCATTTT

clone size: once
V gene: TRBV28
D gene: TRBD1
J gene: TRBJ1-2
CDR3 protein: CASSAFDRGQGYTF
CDR3 DNA: TGTGCCAGCAGTGCGTTCGACAGGGGGCAAGGCTACACCTTC

clone size: NA
V gene: TRBV7-9
D gene: TRBD2
J gene: TRBJ2-7
CDR3 protein: CASSPGTSAYEQYF
CDR3 DNA: TGTGCCAGCAGCCCCGGGACTAGCGCCTACGAGCAGTACTTC

clone size: NA
V gene: TRBV7-3
D gene: NA
J gene: TRBJ1-5
CDR3 protein: CASSLTQGWSNQPQHF
CDR3 DNA: TGTGCCAGCAGTTTAACTCAGGGGTGGAGCAATCAGCCCCAGCATTTT